Below are 8 T cell receptor beta chains sequenced from a single sample in a study of identical twins. Via MiXCR, TCRdb re-called the 5' RACE reads, giving one row per CDR3 protein. The sample includes roughly 350,000 distinct CDR3 sequences, more than 9% of them seen just once. These data are also associated with another study on yellow fever vaccine responses in identical twins.

The sample consisted of CD8+ T cells sorted from blood. The receptors shown here come from a woman aged 18-29 years in good health.

The table lists this clonotype with a few counts. The V and J genes are TRBV11-2 and TRBJ2-7; tentatively, D is TRBD1 (7 bases). The CDR3 runs 15 residues. V was cut by 3 bases and J by 2 bases, with 14 bases left in between. Germline assignment: CDR1 SGHAT and CDR2 FQNNGV. This CDR3 is CASSLEGAPTYEQYF. The CDR3 nucleotides read TGTGCCAGCAGCTTGGAGGGGGCTCCCACCTACGAGCAGTACTTC. The full variable domain, its missing parts supplied by reference TRBV11-2 and TRBJ2-7, is EAGVAQSPRYKIIEKRQSVAFWCNPISGHATLYWYQQILGQGPKLLIQFQNNGVVDDSQLPKDRFSAERLKGVDSTLKIQPAKLEDSAVYLCASSLEGAPTYEQYFGPGTRLTVT.

This clonotype was picked up a small number of times. The chain couples TRBV28 to TRBJ2-3; D might be TRBD2 (6 bases). This CDR3 is built from 16 residues. Germline CDR1 reads MDHEN; CDR2 reads SYDVKM. The V end was cut by 2 bases, the J end by 7 bases, with 19 bases between. CDR3 protein: CASSLKAGGFRYTQYF. CDR3 nucleotide sequence: TGTGCCAGCAGTTTAAAAGCGGGTGGTTTCAGGTATACGCAGTATTTT.

This clonotype appeared a few times. The chain links TRBV20-1 to TRBJ2-1; D might be TRBD1 or TRBD2, each matching 5 bases. V lost 6 bases to trimming and J lost 7 bases, with 13 bases between them. Germline CDR1 is DFQATT and CDR2 is SNEGSKA (reference sequence). This CDR3 is built from 12 residues. The CDR3 DNA sequence: TGCAGTGCGACGGTGGGGGTGAATGAGCAGTTCTTC. It encodes CSATVGVNEQFF.

This clonotype was found many times. V and J are TRBV29-1 and TRBJ2-1; TRBD2 matches at 8 bases. The CDR3 sequence is 13 residues long. V dropped 4 bases and J dropped 10; count of bases not matched to a gene: 9. CDR1 and CDR2 from the germline V gene are SQVTM and ANQGSEA. CDR3 nucleotide sequence: TGCAGCGTTGTAGGACTAGCCGGAAAAGAGCAGTTCTTC. Protein sequence: CSVVGLAGKEQFF.

A few counts support this clonotype. The V call is TRBV28, the J call TRBJ1-5, with 10 bases lining up with TRBD1. The CDR3 loop spans 15 amino acids. The junction had 1 base not matched to a gene; V was cut back by 3 bases and J by 2 bases. The V gene's germline CDR1 is MDHEN and CDR2 SYDVKM. CDR3 sequence reads: CASSLTGGGNQPQHF. In DNA, the CDR3 is TGTGCCAGCAGTTTGACAGGGGGCGGCAATCAGCCCCAGCATTTT.

CDR3 DNA sequence: TGTGCCAGCTCACTTCGACAGGGGGGCTACGAGCAGTACGTC. This gives the protein CASSLRQGGYEQYV. This chain uses TRBV18 with TRBJ2-7; 9 bases agree with TRBD1. Germline CDR1 and CDR2: KGHSH and LQKENI. This CDR3 is 14 amino acids long. V was pared by 4 bases and J by 3 bases, with 4 bases of the junction left unmatched.

This clonotype has more than one count but fewer than ten. The CDR3 region has the DNA TGTGCCAGCAGCCCCGGTGGGGGGCGCGAGCAGTACTTC. It codes for CASSPGGGREQYF. This chain joins TRBV7-6 and TRBJ2-7; D possibly uses TRBD1 or TRBD2 (6 bases each). In germline, CDR1 is SGHVS, CDR2 FNYEAQ. The V end lost 5 bases, the J end lost 6 bases, and 14 bases lay between the germline ends. The CDR3 covers 13 residues.

This chain joins TRBV9 and TRBJ1-1, with TRBD1 matching over 11 bases. The V gene end was trimmed by 3 bases and the J gene end by 4 bases; junction bases not matched to a gene: 8. Germline CDR1 and CDR2: SGDLS and YYNGEE. The CDR3 is 16 amino acids. Written as DNA, the CDR3 is TGTGCCAGCAGCGCGTTCCGGGACAGGGGGTCCACTGAAGCTTTCTTT. Translation gives CASSAFRDRGSTEAFF.